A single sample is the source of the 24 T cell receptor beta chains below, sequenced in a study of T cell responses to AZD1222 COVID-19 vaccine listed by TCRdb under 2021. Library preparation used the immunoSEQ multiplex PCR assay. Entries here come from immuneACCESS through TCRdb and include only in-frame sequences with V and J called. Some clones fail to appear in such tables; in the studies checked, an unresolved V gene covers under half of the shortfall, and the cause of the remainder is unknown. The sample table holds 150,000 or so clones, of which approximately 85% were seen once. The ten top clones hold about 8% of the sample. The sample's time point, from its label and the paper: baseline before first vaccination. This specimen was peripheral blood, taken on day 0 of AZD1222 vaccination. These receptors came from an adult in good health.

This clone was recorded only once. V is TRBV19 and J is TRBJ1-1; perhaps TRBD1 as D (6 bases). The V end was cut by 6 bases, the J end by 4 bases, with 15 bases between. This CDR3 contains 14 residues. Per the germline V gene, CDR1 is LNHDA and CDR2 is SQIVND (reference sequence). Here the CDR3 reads CASSLGTRVTEAFF. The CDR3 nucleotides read TGTGCCAGTAGCCTCGGGACAAGAGTCACTGAAGCTTTCTTT.

Written as DNA, the CDR3 is TGTGCCAGCTCACCACTCGGGACAAAAGGTCAGCCCCAGCATTTT. Translated, it gives CASSPLGTKGQPQHF. The gene calls are TRBV18 and TRBJ1-5; a possible D gene is TRBD1 (6 bases). With 1 base removed from V and 6 bases from J, the gap between germline ends came to 13 bases. In germline, CDR1 is KGHSH, CDR2 LQKENI. CDR3 length: 15 amino acids.

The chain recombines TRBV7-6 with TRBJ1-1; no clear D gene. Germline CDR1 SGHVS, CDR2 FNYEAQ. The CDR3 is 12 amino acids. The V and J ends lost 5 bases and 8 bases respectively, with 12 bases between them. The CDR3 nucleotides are TGTGCCAGCAGCCCAGACGGCCCCGAAGCTTTCTTT. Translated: CASSPDGPEAFF. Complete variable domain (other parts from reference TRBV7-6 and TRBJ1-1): GAGVSQSPRYKVTKRGQDVALRCDPISGHVSLYWYRQALGQGPEFLTYFNYEAQQDKSGLPNDRFSAERPEGSISTLTIQRTEQRDSAMYRCASSPDGPEAFFGQGTRLTVV.

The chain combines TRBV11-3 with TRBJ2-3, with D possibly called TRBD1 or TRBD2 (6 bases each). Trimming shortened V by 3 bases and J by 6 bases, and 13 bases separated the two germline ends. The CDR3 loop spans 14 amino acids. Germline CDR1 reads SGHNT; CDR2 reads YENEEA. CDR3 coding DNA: TGTGCCAGCAGCTTGGAGGGGGTCGGCGATACGCAGTATTTT. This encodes CASSLEGVGDTQYF. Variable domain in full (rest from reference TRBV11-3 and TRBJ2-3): EAGVVQSPRYKIIEKKQPVAFWCNPISGHNTLYWYLQNLGQGPELLIRYENEEAVDDSQLPKDRFSAERLKGVDSTLKIQPAELGDSAVYLCASSLEGVGDTQYFGPGTRLTVL.

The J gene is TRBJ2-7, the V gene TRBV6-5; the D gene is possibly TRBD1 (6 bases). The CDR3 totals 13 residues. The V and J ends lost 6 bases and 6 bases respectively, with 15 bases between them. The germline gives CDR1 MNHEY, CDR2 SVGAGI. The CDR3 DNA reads TGTGCCAGCAGGGACAGTGGGGCCCTCGAGCAGTACTTC. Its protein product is CASRDSGALEQYF.

This chain's CDR3 is CASSERGIYSNQPQHF. CDR3 bases: TGTGCCAGCAGTGAACGGGGCATTTATAGCAATCAGCCCCAGCATTTT. V is TRBV6-1 and J is TRBJ1-5; weak D call: TRBD1 (5 bases). V gave up 2 bases and J gave up 0 bases, with 11 bases separating them. Germline V gene lookup returns CDR1 MNHNS and CDR2 SASEGT. This CDR3 contains 16 residues.

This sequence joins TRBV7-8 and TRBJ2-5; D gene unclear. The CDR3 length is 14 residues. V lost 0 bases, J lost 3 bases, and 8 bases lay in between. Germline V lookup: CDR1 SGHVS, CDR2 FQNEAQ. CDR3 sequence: CASSLATRKETQYF. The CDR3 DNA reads TGTGCCAGCAGCTTAGCAACACGAAAAGAGACCCAGTACTTC.

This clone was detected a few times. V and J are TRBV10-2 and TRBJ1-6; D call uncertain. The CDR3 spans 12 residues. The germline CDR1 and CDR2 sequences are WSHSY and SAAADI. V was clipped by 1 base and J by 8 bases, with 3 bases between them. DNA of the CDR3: TGCGCCAGCAGTGAGTTGTATTCACCCCTCCACTTT. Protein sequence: CASSELYSPLHF.

The CDR3 protein is CASRQVLQETQYF. The CDR3 region has the DNA TGTGCCAGCCGACAGGTGCTACAAGAGACCCAGTACTTC. The genes are TRBV27 and TRBJ2-5, with D possibly TRBD1 on 6 matching bases. V shed 8 bases and J shed 2 bases, with 12 bases lying between them. The CDR3 is 13 residues long. The V gene's germline CDR1 is MNHEY and CDR2 SMNVEV (reference sequence).

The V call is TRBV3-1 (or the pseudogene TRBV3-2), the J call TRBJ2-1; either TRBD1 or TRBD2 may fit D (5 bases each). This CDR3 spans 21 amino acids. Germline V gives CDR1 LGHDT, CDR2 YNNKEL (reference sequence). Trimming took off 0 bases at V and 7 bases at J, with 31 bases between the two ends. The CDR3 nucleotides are TGTGCCAGCAGCCAAGATCTCCCCTTGAGCTATGGACCCCCGAGGGGAAATGAGCAGTTCTTC. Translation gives CASSQDLPLSYGPPRGNEQFF.

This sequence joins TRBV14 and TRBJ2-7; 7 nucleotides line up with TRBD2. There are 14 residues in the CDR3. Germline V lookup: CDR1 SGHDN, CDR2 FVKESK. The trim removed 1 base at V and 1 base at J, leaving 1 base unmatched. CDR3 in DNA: TGTGCCAGCAGCCAAGCGGGGGGATCCTACGAGCAGTACTTC. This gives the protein CASSQAGGSYEQYF. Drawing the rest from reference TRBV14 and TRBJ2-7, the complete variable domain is EAGVTQFPSHSVIEKGQTVTLRCDPISGHDNLYWYRRVMGKEIKFLLHFVKESKQDESGMPNNRFLAERTGGTYSTLKVQPAELEDSGVYFCASSQAGGSYEQYFGPGTRLTVT.

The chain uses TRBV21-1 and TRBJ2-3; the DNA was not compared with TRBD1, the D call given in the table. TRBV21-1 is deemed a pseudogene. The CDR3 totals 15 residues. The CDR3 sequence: CASSKGKGPTDTQYF. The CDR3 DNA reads TGTGCCAGCAGCAAAGGTAAGGGGCCGACAGATACGCAGTATTTT.

CDR3 DNA: TGTGCCAGCCTTAAGGTTAAGGACATTCAGTACTTC. Its protein product is CASLKVKDIQYF. This sequence joins TRBV28 and TRBJ2-4; D is ambiguous. CDR1 and CDR2 (germline): MDHEN, SYDVKM. The CDR3 is 12 residues long. V lost 8 bases, J lost 8 bases, and 13 bases lay in between.

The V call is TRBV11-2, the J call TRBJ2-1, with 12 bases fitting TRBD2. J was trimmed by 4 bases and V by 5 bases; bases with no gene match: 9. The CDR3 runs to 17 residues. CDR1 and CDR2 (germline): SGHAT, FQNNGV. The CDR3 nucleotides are TGTGCCAGCAGCCGCTCTAGCGGGAGGGCCCTTTACAATGAGCAGTTCTTC. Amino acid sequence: CASSRSSGRALYNEQFF. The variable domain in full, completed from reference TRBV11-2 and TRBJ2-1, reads EAGVAQSPRYKIIEKRQSVAFWCNPISGHATLYWYQQILGQGPKLLIQFQNNGVVDDSQLPKDRFSAERLKGVDSTLKIQPAKLEDSAVYLCASSRSSGRALYNEQFFGPGTRLTVL.

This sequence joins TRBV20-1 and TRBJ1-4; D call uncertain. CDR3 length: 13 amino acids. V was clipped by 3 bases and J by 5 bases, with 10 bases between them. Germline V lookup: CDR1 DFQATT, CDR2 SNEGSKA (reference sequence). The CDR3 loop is CSASNPENEKLFF. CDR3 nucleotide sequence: TGCAGTGCTAGTAACCCAGAGAATGAAAAACTGTTTTTT.

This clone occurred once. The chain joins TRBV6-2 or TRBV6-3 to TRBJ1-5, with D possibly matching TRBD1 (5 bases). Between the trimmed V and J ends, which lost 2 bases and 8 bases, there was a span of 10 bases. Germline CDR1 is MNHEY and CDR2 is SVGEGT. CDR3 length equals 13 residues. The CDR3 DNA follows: TGTGCCAGCAGTTACCGGGACGTGAAGCCCCAGCATTTT. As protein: CASSYRDVKPQHF.

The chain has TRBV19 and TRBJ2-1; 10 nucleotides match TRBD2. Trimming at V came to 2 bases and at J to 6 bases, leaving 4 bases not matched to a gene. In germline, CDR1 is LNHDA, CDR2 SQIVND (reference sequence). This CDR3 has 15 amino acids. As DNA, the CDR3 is TGTGCCAGTAGTATACAAAGCGGGGGGGGCAATGAGCAGTTCTTC. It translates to CASSIQSGGGNEQFF.

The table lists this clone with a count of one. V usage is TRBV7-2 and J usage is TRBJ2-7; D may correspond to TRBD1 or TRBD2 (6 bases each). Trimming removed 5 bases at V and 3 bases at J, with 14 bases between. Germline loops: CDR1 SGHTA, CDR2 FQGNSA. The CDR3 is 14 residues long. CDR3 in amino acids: CASSPGGANYEQYF. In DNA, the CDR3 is TGTGCCAGCAGCCCCGGGGGCGCTAACTACGAGCAGTACTTC.

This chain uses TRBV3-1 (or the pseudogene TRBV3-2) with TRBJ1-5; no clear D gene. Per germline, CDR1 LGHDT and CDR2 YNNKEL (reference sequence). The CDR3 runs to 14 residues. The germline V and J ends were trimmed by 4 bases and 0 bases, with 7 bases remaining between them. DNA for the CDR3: TGTGCCAGCAGCCTTGGTTATAGCAATCAGCCCCAGCATTTT. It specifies CASSLGYSNQPQHF.

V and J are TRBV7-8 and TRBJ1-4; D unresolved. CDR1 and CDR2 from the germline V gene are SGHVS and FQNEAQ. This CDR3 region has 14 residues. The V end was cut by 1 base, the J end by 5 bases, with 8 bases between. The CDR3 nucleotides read TGTGCCAGCAGCTTAGGGGGAGGGAATGAAAAACTGTTTTTT. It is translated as CASSLGGGNEKLFF.

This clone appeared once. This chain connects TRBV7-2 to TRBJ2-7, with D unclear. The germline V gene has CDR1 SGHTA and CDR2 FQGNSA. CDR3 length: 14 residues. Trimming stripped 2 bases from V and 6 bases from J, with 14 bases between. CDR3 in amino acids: CASSLNGLISEQYF. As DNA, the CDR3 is TGTGCCAGCAGCTTAAATGGCCTGATTAGCGAGCAGTACTTC. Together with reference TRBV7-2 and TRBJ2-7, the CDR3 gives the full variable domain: GAGVSQSPSNKVTEKGKDVELRCDPISGHTALYWYRQSLGQGLEFLIYFQGNSAPDKSGLPSDRFSAERTGGSVSTLTIQRTQQEDSAVYLCASSLNGLISEQYFGPGTRLTVT.

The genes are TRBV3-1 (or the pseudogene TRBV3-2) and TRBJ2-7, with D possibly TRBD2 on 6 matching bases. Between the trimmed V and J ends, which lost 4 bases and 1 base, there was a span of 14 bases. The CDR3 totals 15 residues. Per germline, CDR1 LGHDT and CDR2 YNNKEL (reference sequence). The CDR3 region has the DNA TGTGCCAGCAGCCCGGGGCCCGGGGGATCCTACGAGCAGTACTTC. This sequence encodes CASSPGPGGSYEQYF.

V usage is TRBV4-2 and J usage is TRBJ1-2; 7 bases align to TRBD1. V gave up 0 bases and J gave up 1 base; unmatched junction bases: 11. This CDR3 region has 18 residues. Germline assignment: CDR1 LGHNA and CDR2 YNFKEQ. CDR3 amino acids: CASSQDRGSAGGNYGYTF. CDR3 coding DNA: TGTGCCAGCAGCCAAGACAGGGGGTCGGCCGGGGGTAACTATGGCTACACCTTC.

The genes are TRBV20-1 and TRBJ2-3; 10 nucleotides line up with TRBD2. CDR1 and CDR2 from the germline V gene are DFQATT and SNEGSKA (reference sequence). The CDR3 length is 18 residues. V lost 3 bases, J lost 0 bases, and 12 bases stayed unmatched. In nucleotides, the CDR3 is TGCAGTGCTAGTGGTTGGGAAGCGGGGGGGTATAGCACAGATACGCAGTATTTT. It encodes CSASGWEAGGYSTDTQYF.